This is a list of T cell receptor beta chains from one sample in a study of technical replicates of blood from a few donors. Repertoires were generated with immunoSEQ multiplex PCR, while TCRdb's copy carries only in-frame clones and drops some. The sample has 68,000 or so clones; approximately 93% are singletons. The sample consisted of PBMCs. These receptors all come from a human donor in good health. Some clones in this sample may be carry-over from other donors' samples. The CDR3 runs from the conserved cysteine through the conserved F or W. The D gene is left open where the match is weak. Where a row states a size, it is once, few, many or the class of an expanded clone; other rows omit it.

abundance	j_gene	v_gene	d_gene	CDR3nt	CDR3aa
-	TRBJ1-5	TRBV19	-	TGTGCCAGTAGTGGGCGTTGGGGGGGACCCAATCAGCCCCAGCATTTT	CASSGRWGGPNQPQHF
-	TRBJ1-3	TRBV15	-	TGTGCCACCAGCAGAGCCTATCGGACAGAAGAAAACACCATATATTTT	CATSRAYRTEENTIYF
-	TRBJ2-5	TRBV18	TRBD2	TGTGCCAGCTCACCACCGTCGGTAGCGGGGGGGCAAAAGACCCAGTACTTC	CASSPPSVAGGQKTQYF
few	TRBJ2-5	TRBV19	TRBD1	TGTGCCAGTAGTGCCCAGGGGGCCGTAGAGACCCAGTACTTC	CASSAQGAVETQYF
-	TRBJ2-2	TRBV5-1	-	TGCGCCAGCAGCTTCTTGGCAGGGTCCACCGGGGAGCTGTTTTTT	CASSFLAGSTGELFF
-	TRBJ2-7	TRBV19	-	TGTGCCACCCCCGTATATAGTTTCTCCTACGAGCAGTACTTC	CATPVYSFSYEQYF
-	TRBJ1-2	TRBV28	TRBD1	TGTGCCAGCAGTCTAACCCAGGGACAGGGGGGCTACACCTTC	CASSLTQGQGGYTF
-	TRBJ2-1	TRBV7-9	-	TGTGCCAGCAGCTTAGCGGGAGGTGGCAATGAGCAGTTCTTC	CASSLAGGGNEQFF
-	TRBJ2-6	TRBV18	-	TGTGCCAGCTCACCATGGACAGATAGCTCTGGGGCCAACGTCCTGACTTTC	CASSPWTDSSGANVLTF
-	TRBJ2-7	TRBV11-1	TRBD1	TGTGCCAGCAGCTCCCGGGACAGACATTACGAGCAGTACTTC	CASSSRDRHYEQYF
-	TRBJ2-7	TRBV11-2	TRBD2	TGTGCCAGCAGCTTGATGGCTAGCGGGGCCTACGAGCAGTACTTC	CASSLMASGAYEQYF
-	TRBJ2-4	TRBV7-3	TRBD1	TGTGCCAGCAGCTCCTCGGGACAGCCCGGAAACATTCAGTACTTC	CASSSSGQPGNIQYF
few	TRBJ1-4	TRBV7-9	-	TGTGCCAGCAGCTCAGACAGGGAAAAACTGTTTTTT	CASSSDREKLFF
-	TRBJ1-2	TRBV7-8	-	TGTGCCAGCAGCTTGGGGCCGACGCTCCCCCATGGCTACACCTTC	CASSLGPTLPHGYTF
-	TRBJ2-3	TRBV29-1	TRBD2	TGCAGCGTTGAAGGACTGGCTAGCGGGGGGACCCTCATGGATACGCAGTATTTT	CSVEGLASGGTLMDTQYF
-	TRBJ2-1	TRBV30	-	TGTGCCTGGAGTGAGGGGCAGGGAATGGTCAATGAGCAGTTCTTC	CAWSEGQGMVNEQFF
-	TRBJ1-2	TRBV15	-	TGTGCCACCAGCAGAGATCGTCTTGGTGGAGATGGCTACACCTTC	CATSRDRLGGDGYTF
-	TRBJ2-3	TRBV4-1	TRBD2	TGCGCCAGCAGCCAAGTAGCGGGAACAGTAGGAAATACGCAGTATTTT	CASSQVAGTVGNTQYF
-	TRBJ1-2	TRBV7-9	TRBD1	TGTGCCAGCAGCGACGACAGGGGGGGACGGGGCTACACCTTC	CASSDDRGGRGYTF
-	TRBJ2-5	TRBV19	TRBD1	TGTGCCAGTAGTCCTAGGACAGGGGGAGGACAAGAGACCCAGTACTTC	CASSPRTGGGQETQYF
-	TRBJ1-2	TRBV5-6	-	TGTGCCAGCAGGGCCCCTCCGGGGAGCTACACCTTC	CASRAPPGSYTF
-	TRBJ2-5	TRBV6-5	TRBD2	TGTGCCAGCAGTTACGCTCGGAGCGGGATGGGGGAGACCCAGTACTTC	CASSYARSGMGETQYF
-	TRBJ2-3	TRBV7-9	-	TGTGCCAGCAGCTCAGCTGCGTTTCCGGATACGCAGTATTTT	CASSSAAFPDTQYF
-	TRBJ1-2	TRBV9	-	TGTGCCAGCAGAGACGGGGGGAACTATGGCTACACCTTC	CASRDGGNYGYTF
-	TRBJ2-5	TRBV5-1	-	TGCGCCAGCAGCTTAAGACAATCAGCAATAGAGACCCAGTACTTC	CASSLRQSAIETQYF
-	TRBJ1-1	TRBV18	-	TGTGCCAGCTCACGTCTGCAGGGTGAAGCTTTCTTT	CASSRLQGEAFF
-	TRBJ1-2	TRBV19	-	TGTGCCAGTAGTAGCGTCGGGATCTATGGCTACACCTTC	CASSSVGIYGYTF
-	TRBJ1-3	TRBV6-5	-	TGTGCCAGCAGTTTTTCGTGGGAGTCTGGAAACACCATATATTTT	CASSFSWESGNTIYF
few	TRBJ1-1	TRBV19	-	TGTGCCAGTAGTCCCTATACGGGGGGCACTGAAGCTTTCTTT	CASSPYTGGTEAFF
-	TRBJ2-3	TRBV7-2	-	TGTGCCAGCAGATCCCCCGGGGTTCGAACACTCAGCACAGATACGCAGTATTTT	CASRSPGVRTLSTDTQYF
-	TRBJ2-5	TRBV15	-	TGTGCCACCAGCAGAGATCGTGTGGTACAGGGAGTAAAAGAGACCCAGTACTTC	CATSRDRVVQGVKETQYF
-	TRBJ1-1	TRBV25-1	TRBD1	TGTGCCAGCAGTGAGAGGGACAGGGGGAACACTGAAGCTTTCTTT	CASSERDRGNTEAFF
-	TRBJ2-2	TRBV7-2	TRBD2	TGTGCCAGCAGCTTGGGACTAGCGGGGGCAACCGGGGAGCTGTTTTTT	CASSLGLAGATGELFF